Listed below are T cell receptor beta chains from one sample, sequenced in a study of blood T cell repertoires in COVID-19. Libraries were prepared by immunoSEQ multiplex PCR; TCRdb keeps only in-frame clonotypes and omits some of them. The sample lists roughly 80,000 clones, roughly 86% occurring once. The sequenced material came from peripheral blood. The receptors derive from an older woman with acute or convalescent COVID-19. Both conserved end residues are part of each CDR3. The D gene is left open where the match is weak. Only some rows state a clone size, as once, few, many or a class for expanded clones.

clone size | J gene | D gene | V gene | CDR3 protein | CDR3 DNA
. | TRBJ2-2 | . | TRBV6-2/TRBV6-3 | CASSQGLTNTGELFF | TGTGCCAGCAGCCAAGGACTGACGAACACCGGGGAGCTGTTTTTT
. | TRBJ1-5 | TRBD1 | TRBV6-4 | CASSGDRGSNQPQHF | TGTGCCAGCAGTGGGGACAGGGGAAGCAATCAGCCCCAGCATTTT
. | TRBJ1-1 | TRBD1 | TRBV7-2 | CASSLATGAEAFF | TGTGCCAGCAGCTTAGCGACAGGGGCTGAAGCTTTCTTT
. | TRBJ2-7 | . | TRBV9 | CASSTRDISYEQYF | TGTGCCAGCAGCACTAGGGACATCTCCTACGAGCAGTACTTC
. | TRBJ1-1 | . | TRBV10-1 | CASSIAEAFF | TGCGCCAGCAGTATAGCTGAAGCTTTCTTT
. | TRBJ1-2 | . | TRBV13 | CASSLRGVGYTF | TGTGCCAGCAGCTTACGGGGGGTCGGCTACACCTTC
. | TRBJ1-2 | TRBD1 | TRBV28 | CASSLQGGDYGYTF | TGTGCCAGCAGTCTACAGGGGGGTGACTATGGCTACACCTTC
once | TRBJ2-3 | TRBD2 | TRBV6-2/TRBV6-3 | CASSFSGAGDTQYF | TGTGCCAGCAGCTTTAGCGGGGCGGGGGATACGCAGTATTTT
. | TRBJ2-7 | . | TRBV2 | CASSDWGRLEQYF | TGTGCCAGCAGTGATTGGGGGAGGCTCGAGCAGTACTTC
. | TRBJ2-7 | . | TRBV7-6 | CASSLGFSSYEQYF | TGTGCCAGCAGCTTAGGGTTCAGCTCCTACGAGCAGTACTTC
. | TRBJ1-1 | . | TRBV10-3 | CAIRRQAGEGTEAFF | TGTGCCATCAGAAGACAGGCAGGGGAGGGCACTGAAGCTTTCTTT
. | TRBJ1-2 | TRBD1 | TRBV28 | CASSLTGFFGYTF | TGTGCCAGCAGTTTGACAGGGTTTTTTGGCTACACCTTC
. | TRBJ2-3 | TRBD2 | TRBV29-1 | CSGGTSGGTDTQYF | TGCAGCGGGGGGACTAGCGGGGGCACAGATACGCAGTATTTT
. | TRBJ2-7 | . | TRBV6-5 | CASRGVLIYEQYF | TGTGCCAGCAGAGGGGTCTTAATCTACGAGCAGTACTTC
. | TRBJ2-5 | . | TRBV7-2 | CASSLAFQGIETQYF | TGTGCCAGCAGCTTAGCGTTTCAGGGGATAGAGACCCAGTACTTC
. | TRBJ2-7 | TRBD1 | TRBV28 | CASGPTGNYEQYF | TGTGCCAGCGGACCGACAGGGAACTACGAGCAGTACTTC
once | TRBJ1-4 | . | TRBV7-2 | CASSLSGGANEKLFF | TGTGCCAGCAGCTTATCGGGAGGAGCTAATGAAAAACTGTTTTTT
once | TRBJ2-1 | TRBD2 | TRBV14 | CASSQGVGLGYNEQFF | TGTGCCAGCAGCCAAGGGGTGGGACTAGGATACAATGAGCAGTTCTTC
once | TRBJ1-2 | TRBD1 | TRBV28 | CASSSGTGDGYTF | TGTGCCAGCAGTTCCGGGACAGGGGATGGCTACACCTTC
once | TRBJ2-7 | TRBD2 | TRBV28 | CASSSTGLAGGFYEQYF | TGTGCCAGCAGTTCAACGGGACTAGCGGGGGGTTTCTACGAGCAGTACTTC
. | TRBJ1-2 | TRBD1 | TRBV4-2 | CASSFGQEYGYTF | TGTGCCAGCAGCTTCGGACAGGAATATGGCTACACCTTC
. | TRBJ1-5 | . | TRBV28 | CASSLSSLYQPQHF | TGTGCCAGCAGTTTAAGTTCACTATATCAGCCCCAGCATTTT
. | TRBJ2-1 | TRBD1 | TRBV5-6 | CASSEDRVSDEQFF | TGTGCCAGCAGCGAAGACAGGGTTTCCGATGAGCAGTTCTTC
. | TRBJ2-5 | . | TRBV4-3 | CASSQDSPGPVPQETQYF | TGCGCCAGCAGCCAAGATTCTCCGGGTCCCGTCCCCCAAGAGACCCAGTACTTC
. | TRBJ2-3 | . | TRBV7-9 | CASSLASLFTDTQYF | TGTGCCAGCAGCTTAGCGTCACTATTCACAGATACGCAGTATTTT
. | TRBJ2-2 | TRBD2 | TRBV3-1/TRBV3-2 | CASSQGVAGGNTGELFF | TGTGCCAGCAGCCAAGGCGTAGCGGGAGGGAACACCGGGGAGCTGTTTTTT
. | TRBJ2-5 | TRBD1 | TRBV6-2/TRBV6-3 | CASSSSQGAPTMTQYF | TGTGCCAGCAGTTCCTCTCAGGGGGCGCCGACAATGACCCAGTACTTC
once | TRBJ1-1 | . | TRBV5-1 | CASSLQGGTEAFF | TGCGCCAGCAGCTTACAGGGTGGCACTGAAGCTTTCTTT
. | TRBJ2-3 | . | TRBV24-1 | CATKGFSTDTQYF | TGTGCCACCAAGGGGTTTTCGACAGATACGCAGTATTTT
. | TRBJ1-2 | . | TRBV14 | CASSPRTDSILYF | TGTGCCAGCAGCCCGAGGACAGATTCCATATTGTACTTC
. | TRBJ1-2 | . | TRBV28 | CASSPPQGTYGYTF | TGTGCCAGCAGTCCCCCGCAGGGTACCTATGGCTACACCTTC
. | TRBJ1-2 | TRBD1 | TRBV7-3 | CASSLQGGYGYTF | TGTGCCAGCAGCTTACAGGGGGGCTATGGCTACACCTTC
. | TRBJ2-7 | TRBD2 | TRBV11-1 | CASSFPIAGAEQYF | TGTGCCAGCAGCTTCCCCATAGCGGGGGCCGAGCAGTACTTC
. | TRBJ1-1 | . | TRBV29-1 | CSDRGQNTEAFF | TGCAGCGACCGCGGACAGAACACTGAAGCTTTCTTT
. | TRBJ1-4 | . | TRBV5-1 | CASSSGTTNEKLFF | TGCGCCAGCAGCTCGGGAACAACTAATGAAAAACTGTTTTTT
. | TRBJ2-5 | . | TRBV7-2 | CASSLATKETQYF | TGTGCCAGCAGCTTAGCGACTAAAGAGACCCAGTACTTC
. | TRBJ1-1 | . | TRBV2 | CASSPGRLNTEAFF | TGTGCCAGCAGCCCGGGTCGGTTGAACACTGAAGCTTTCTTT
. | TRBJ1-2 | . | TRBV29-1 | CSGQRGDWDDGYTF | TGCAGCGGCCAACGGGGGGACTGGGATGATGGCTACACCTTC
. | TRBJ1-1 | TRBD1 | TRBV7-2 | CASSPTGQGRLTTEAFF | TGTGCCAGCAGCCCGACAGGGCAGGGTAGGTTGACCACTGAAGCTTTCTTT
. | TRBJ2-6 | . | TRBV5-1 | CASSLPSTGSGANVLTF | TGCGCCAGCAGCCTCCCTTCTACGGGATCTGGGGCCAACGTCCTGACTTTC
. | TRBJ1-1 | . | TRBV4-2 | CASSQGERGRTEAFF | TGTGCCAGCAGCCAAGGCGAGCGAGGGAGAACTGAAGCTTTCTTT
. | TRBJ2-5 | . | TRBV27 | CASRRRETQYF | TGTGCCAGCAGACGGAGAGAGACCCAGTACTTC
. | TRBJ1-5 | . | TRBV19 | CASSSGHQPQHF | TGTGCCAGTAGTTCAGGTCATCAGCCCCAGCATTTT
once | TRBJ2-3 | TRBD2 | TRBV30 | CAWKIGLAGLGTDTQYF | TGTGCCTGGAAGATAGGACTAGCGGGGTTGGGCACAGATACGCAGTATTTT
. | TRBJ2-5 | . | TRBV30 | CAWRVGLGGLETQYF | TGTGCCTGGAGGGTCGGCTTGGGGGGGCTTGAGACCCAGTACTTC
. | TRBJ2-3 | . | TRBV7-3 | CASSLTVQGTQYF | TGTGCCAGCAGCTTAACGGTTCAGGGTACGCAGTATTTT
. | TRBJ1-1 | . | TRBV29-1 | CSVKLRVNTEAFF | TGCAGCGTTAAATTGAGGGTGAACACTGAAGCTTTCTTT
. | TRBJ2-7 | . | TRBV6-2/TRBV6-3 | CASSYSRRGPDYEQYF | TGTGCCAGCAGTTACTCGAGGCGGGGACCTGACTACGAGCAGTACTTC
. | TRBJ2-1 | TRBD2 | TRBV9 | CASSVTSGSYNEQFF | TGTGCCAGCAGCGTCACTAGCGGGAGCTACAATGAGCAGTTCTTC
. | TRBJ2-7 | TRBD1 | TRBV11-2 | CASSFSTGGVPYEQYF | TGTGCCAGCAGCTTTAGCACAGGGGGCGTACCCTACGAGCAGTACTTC
. | TRBJ2-7 | . | TRBV6-5 | CASRDILAYEQYF | TGTGCCAGCAGAGACATTCTAGCGTACGAGCAGTACTTC
. | TRBJ1-5 | . | TRBV2 | CASSEGQTKNQPQHF | TGTGCCAGCAGTGAAGGACAGACCAAAAATCAGCCCCAGCATTTT
. | TRBJ2-1 | TRBD2 | TRBV7-9 | CASSLEGLAGEIQFF | TGTGCCAGCAGCTTAGAGGGACTAGCGGGAGAGATACAGTTCTTC
. | TRBJ1-1 | . | TRBV15 | CATSRDFIRTGSTEAFF | TGTGCCACCAGCAGAGATTTTATCCGTACAGGGTCCACTGAAGCTTTCTTT